A selection of T cell receptor beta chains follows, all from one sample in a study of read filtering for tumor transcriptome and immune sequencing. TCRdb reanalysed the reads using MiXCR and keeps one entry per CDR3 protein. The sample contains about 46,000 distinct CDR3 sequences, 20% of which appear only once. The specimen sequenced was a population of CD138-negative cells sorted from bone marrow. The receptors derive from a donor at least 40 years old with multiple myeloma. Both conserved end residues are part of each CDR3. The D gene is left open where the match is weak. Size is stated for part of the rows, as once, few or many counts, or as a class when the clone is expanded.

v_gene	abundance	d_gene	j_gene	CDR3nt	CDR3aa
TRBV12-3/TRBV12-4	many	-	TRBJ2-7	TGTGCCAGCAGTTGGGCCCGGGCCGACGAGCAGTACTTC	CASSWARADEQYF
TRBV28	-	TRBD1	TRBJ2-3	TGTGCCAGCAATGGGGACAGGGGCACAGATACGCAGTATTTT	CASNGDRGTDTQYF
TRBV7-9	many	TRBD2	TRBJ2-5	TGTGCCAGCAGCTCTCTAGCGGGAGAGGGAGAGACCCAGTACTTC	CASSSLAGEGETQYF
TRBV19	-	-	TRBJ2-3	TGTGCCAGTAGTTCGATTCCTCTAGCGTTTACAGATACGCAGTATTTT	CASSSIPLAFTDTQYF
TRBV5-4	-	TRBD1	TRBJ1-2	TGTGCCAGCAGCGGGGACAGGGGTAACTATGGCTACACCTTC	CASSGDRGNYGYTF
TRBV29-1	many	TRBD2	TRBJ2-1	TGCAGCGTTGAAGAGGGGCTAGCGGGAGAGGATGAGCAGTTCTTC	CSVEEGLAGEDEQFF
TRBV5-1	many	-	TRBJ2-1	TGCGCCAGCAGGTTAGGGGTCAGTGAGCAGTTCTTC	CASRLGVSEQFF
TRBV6-2/TRBV6-3	many	TRBD2	TRBJ2-2	TGTGCCAGCACCCTTACGACTAGCGGGAGATCGGCGAACACCGGGGAGCTGTTTTTT	CASTLTTSGRSANTGELFF
TRBV12-3/TRBV12-4	many	TRBD2	TRBJ2-1	TGTGCCAGCAGTTTGGCCGGGACTAGCGAAAGCTCCTACAATGAGCAGTTCTTC	CASSLAGTSESSYNEQFF
TRBV18	many	TRBD2	TRBJ2-3	TGTGCCAGCTCACCACAGCCGGTGGCGGGAGCAGATACGCAGTATTTT	CASSPQPVAGADTQYF